These T cell receptor beta chains were read from a single sample in a study of blood T cell repertoires in COVID-19. Generated by immunoSEQ multiplex PCR, the TCRdb table keeps only in-frame clones and is missing some. The data hold some 130,000 clones, with around 73% observed a single time. The sample taken for sequencing was peripheral blood. These receptors came from a man aged 55-75 years who had recovered from COVID-19. The CDR3 runs from the conserved cysteine through the conserved F or W. D genes are given only for firm matches. Clone sizes are given selectively: once, few, many, or a class where the clone is expanded.

abundance: .; j_gene: TRBJ2-5; d_gene: TRBD2; v_gene: TRBV27; CDR3aa: CASSLSTSPQTQYF; CDR3nt: TGTGCCAGCAGTCTCTCGACTAGCCCCCAGACCCAGTACTTC
abundance: .; j_gene: TRBJ1-4; d_gene: TRBD1; v_gene: TRBV2; CDR3aa: CASRAGGAGSEKLFF; CDR3nt: TGTGCCAGCAGAGCAGGGGGCGCAGGGAGTGAAAAACTGTTTTTT
abundance: .; j_gene: TRBJ2-2; d_gene: TRBD1; v_gene: TRBV2; CDR3aa: CASSGTDNTGELFF; CDR3nt: TGTGCCAGCTCCGGGACAGACAACACCGGGGAGCTGTTTTTT
abundance: few; j_gene: TRBJ2-4; d_gene: .; v_gene: TRBV2; CDR3aa: CASAQGGYIQYF; CDR3nt: TGTGCCAGTGCCCAGGGGGGCTACATTCAGTACTTC
abundance: .; j_gene: TRBJ2-1; d_gene: .; v_gene: TRBV7-2; CDR3aa: CASSLEGQAYNEQFF; CDR3nt: TGTGCCAGCAGCTTAGAGGGGCAGGCATACAATGAGCAGTTCTTC
abundance: .; j_gene: TRBJ2-5; d_gene: .; v_gene: TRBV4-3; CDR3aa: CASSQGRRETQYF; CDR3nt: TGCGCCAGCAGCCAAGGTCGGAGGGAGACCCAGTACTTC
abundance: .; j_gene: TRBJ2-7; d_gene: .; v_gene: TRBV5-1; CDR3aa: CASSPSGGPRYEQYF; CDR3nt: TGCGCCAGCAGCCCCTCAGGGGGGCCCCGCTACGAGCAGTACTTC
abundance: .; j_gene: TRBJ1-4; d_gene: .; v_gene: TRBV4-1; CDR3aa: CASTPWGEGFEKLFF; CDR3nt: TGCGCCAGCACCCCCTGGGGAGAGGGTTTTGAAAAACTGTTTTTT
abundance: .; j_gene: TRBJ2-3; d_gene: .; v_gene: TRBV2; CDR3aa: CASSSGVGGVGIGTQYF; CDR3nt: TGTGCCAGCAGCTCCGGAGTGGGCGGGGTCGGGATCGGAACGCAGTATTTT
abundance: .; j_gene: TRBJ2-7; d_gene: TRBD1; v_gene: TRBV2; CDR3aa: CASSVGQGTYEQYF; CDR3nt: TGTGCCAGCAGTGTGGGACAGGGGACCTACGAGCAGTACTTC
abundance: .; j_gene: TRBJ1-5; d_gene: .; v_gene: TRBV7-2; CDR3aa: CASKLTGSNQPQHF; CDR3nt: TGTGCCAGCAAACTGACAGGCAGCAATCAGCCCCAGCATTTT
abundance: .; j_gene: TRBJ2-7; d_gene: .; v_gene: TRBV28; CDR3aa: CASRTPNQGHEQYF; CDR3nt: TGTGCCAGCAGAACCCCAAATCAGGGCCACGAGCAGTACTTC
abundance: .; j_gene: TRBJ2-1; d_gene: TRBD2; v_gene: TRBV4-3; CDR3aa: CASSQDWVAGAGNEQFF; CDR3nt: TGCGCCAGCAGCCAAGATTGGGTCGCGGGAGCGGGCAATGAGCAGTTCTTC
abundance: .; j_gene: TRBJ1-2; d_gene: .; v_gene: TRBV5-6; CDR3aa: CASSSVYGYTF; CDR3nt: TGTGCCAGCAGCTCCGTGTATGGCTACACCTTC
abundance: .; j_gene: TRBJ2-7; d_gene: TRBD2; v_gene: TRBV5-4; CDR3aa: CASSPMTSGSTNEQYF; CDR3nt: TGTGCCAGCAGTCCGATGACTAGCGGGAGCACCAACGAGCAGTACTTC
abundance: .; j_gene: TRBJ1-1; d_gene: .; v_gene: TRBV27; CDR3aa: CASSLRQQNTEAFF; CDR3nt: TGTGCCAGCAGTTTGCGACAGCAGAACACTGAAGCTTTCTTT
abundance: .; j_gene: TRBJ1-1; d_gene: .; v_gene: TRBV28; CDR3aa: CASKTLNTEAFF; CDR3nt: TGTGCCAGCAAGACTCTGAACACTGAAGCTTTCTTT
abundance: .; j_gene: TRBJ2-7; d_gene: .; v_gene: TRBV5-5; CDR3aa: CASSPGIGAYEQYF; CDR3nt: TGTGCCAGCAGCCCGGGGATTGGGGCCTACGAGCAGTACTTC
abundance: .; j_gene: TRBJ1-6; d_gene: TRBD1; v_gene: TRBV2; CDR3aa: CASSASTGGNSPLHF; CDR3nt: TGTGCCAGCAGTGCTTCGACAGGGGGGAATTCACCCCTCCACTTT
abundance: .; j_gene: TRBJ1-2; d_gene: TRBD1; v_gene: TRBV6-5; CDR3aa: CASSYSSPGGLYGYTF; CDR3nt: TGTGCCAGCAGTTACTCGAGTCCAGGGGGCCTTTATGGCTACACCTTC
abundance: .; j_gene: TRBJ2-1; d_gene: .; v_gene: TRBV24-1; CDR3aa: CATSDSRYEQFF; CDR3nt: TGTGCCACCAGTGATTCGAGGTATGAGCAGTTCTTC
abundance: .; j_gene: TRBJ1-1; d_gene: .; v_gene: TRBV9; CDR3aa: CASGNQGNTEAFF; CDR3nt: TGTGCCAGCGGCAACCAGGGGAACACTGAAGCTTTCTTT
abundance: once; j_gene: TRBJ1-4; d_gene: TRBD1; v_gene: TRBV7-9; CDR3aa: CASSIGQGREKLFF; CDR3nt: TGTGCCAGCAGCATTGGACAGGGACGGGAAAAACTGTTTTTT
abundance: many; j_gene: TRBJ1-1; d_gene: TRBD1; v_gene: TRBV5-1; CDR3aa: CASSEGQGFTEAFF; CDR3nt: TGCGCCAGCAGCGAGGGACAGGGTTTCACTGAAGCTTTCTTT
abundance: .; j_gene: TRBJ2-7; d_gene: TRBD2; v_gene: TRBV19; CDR3aa: CASSMSSGNRSYEQYF; CDR3nt: TGTGCCAGTAGTATGTCTAGCGGGAATCGGTCCTACGAGCAGTACTTC
abundance: .; j_gene: TRBJ1-2; d_gene: TRBD1; v_gene: TRBV7-2; CDR3aa: CASSRPTGGLGYTF; CDR3nt: TGTGCCAGCAGCCGCCCGACAGGGGGCCTTGGCTACACCTTC
abundance: .; j_gene: TRBJ1-5; d_gene: .; v_gene: TRBV19; CDR3aa: CASTPGGWNQPQHF; CDR3nt: TGTGCCAGTACGCCCGGGGGTTGGAATCAGCCCCAGCATTTT
abundance: .; j_gene: TRBJ2-7; d_gene: TRBD1; v_gene: TRBV28; CDR3aa: CASSSGTGGSLEDEQYF; CDR3nt: TGTGCCAGCAGTTCCGGGACAGGGGGCAGTTTGGAAGACGAGCAGTACTTC
abundance: .; j_gene: TRBJ2-7; d_gene: .; v_gene: TRBV3-1/TRBV3-2; CDR3aa: CASSPKEDRPRGSYEQYF; CDR3nt: TGTGCCAGCAGCCCCAAGGAGGACAGACCACGGGGCTCCTACGAGCAGTACTTC
abundance: .; j_gene: TRBJ2-7; d_gene: .; v_gene: TRBV6-5; CDR3aa: CASSLRPGSTYEQYF; CDR3nt: TGTGCCAGCAGTCTAAGGCCTGGGAGCACCTACGAGCAGTACTTC
abundance: once; j_gene: TRBJ2-1; d_gene: TRBD2; v_gene: TRBV28; CDR3aa: CASRLLAGVGGVRDEQFF; CDR3nt: TGTGCCAGCAGGCTACTAGCGGGAGTCGGAGGTGTGAGGGATGAGCAGTTCTTC
abundance: .; j_gene: TRBJ2-5; d_gene: TRBD1; v_gene: TRBV7-2; CDR3aa: CASSLETGGDGWTQYF; CDR3nt: TGTGCCAGCAGCTTAGAAACAGGGGGCGACGGCTGGACCCAGTACTTC
abundance: .; j_gene: TRBJ1-2; d_gene: .; v_gene: TRBV28; CDR3aa: CASTRQRDGYTF; CDR3nt: TGTGCCAGCACCCGACAGCGAGATGGCTACACCTTC
abundance: .; j_gene: TRBJ2-1; d_gene: TRBD2; v_gene: TRBV7-7; CDR3aa: CASSPGGGNEQFF; CDR3nt: TGTGCTAGCAGCCCGGGGGGGGGCAATGAGCAGTTCTTC
abundance: .; j_gene: TRBJ1-4; d_gene: .; v_gene: TRBV3-1/TRBV3-2; CDR3aa: CASSQGGEKLFF; CDR3nt: TGTGCCAGCAGCCAAGGAGGGGAAAAACTGTTTTTT
abundance: .; j_gene: TRBJ1-2; d_gene: .; v_gene: TRBV3-1/TRBV3-2; CDR3aa: CASSQDRIGTRGDGYTF; CDR3nt: TGTGCCAGCAGCCAAGATCGTATTGGGACAAGGGGTGATGGCTACACCTTC
abundance: .; j_gene: TRBJ1-4; d_gene: .; v_gene: TRBV6-2/TRBV6-3; CDR3aa: CASSPVGGEKLFF; CDR3nt: TGTGCCAGCAGCCCCGTCGGGGGAGAAAAACTGTTTTTT
abundance: few; j_gene: TRBJ2-5; d_gene: TRBD2; v_gene: TRBV7-2; CDR3aa: CASSIPLAGAGETQYF; CDR3nt: TGTGCCAGCAGCATACCCCTAGCGGGGGCGGGAGAGACCCAGTACTTC
abundance: .; j_gene: TRBJ1-5; d_gene: .; v_gene: TRBV6-2/TRBV6-3; CDR3aa: CASSYQGPHHQPQHF; CDR3nt: TGTGCCAGCAGTTACCAGGGGCCGCACCATCAGCCCCAGCATTTT
abundance: .; j_gene: TRBJ2-5; d_gene: TRBD1; v_gene: TRBV11-2; CDR3aa: CASSSDRQETQYF; CDR3nt: TGTGCCAGCAGCTCGGACAGGCAAGAGACCCAGTACTTC
abundance: .; j_gene: TRBJ1-6; d_gene: TRBD1; v_gene: TRBV27; CDR3aa: CASRVPGQGSPLHF; CDR3nt: TGTGCCAGCAGGGTACCGGGACAGGGTTCACCCCTCCACTTT
abundance: .; j_gene: TRBJ2-3; d_gene: .; v_gene: TRBV7-2; CDR3aa: CASSLSRDTSTDTQYF; CDR3nt: TGTGCCAGCAGCTTATCACGGGACACTAGCACAGATACGCAGTATTTT
abundance: .; j_gene: TRBJ2-7; d_gene: .; v_gene: TRBV9; CDR3aa: CASSPNRVPHYEQYF; CDR3nt: TGTGCCAGCAGCCCGAACAGGGTGCCACACTACGAGCAGTACTTC
abundance: .; j_gene: TRBJ1-5; d_gene: .; v_gene: TRBV2; CDR3aa: CASQLDSNQPQHF; CDR3nt: TGTGCCAGCCAACTAGACAGCAATCAGCCCCAGCATTTT
abundance: .; j_gene: TRBJ2-7; d_gene: .; v_gene: TRBV28; CDR3aa: CASSNGQDEQYF; CDR3nt: TGTGCCAGCAGTAATGGGCAGGACGAGCAGTACTTC
abundance: few; j_gene: TRBJ2-1; d_gene: TRBD2; v_gene: TRBV7-3; CDR3aa: CASSAGLAGASDEQFF; CDR3nt: TGTGCCAGCAGCGCGGGACTAGCGGGGGCCAGCGATGAGCAGTTCTTC
abundance: .; j_gene: TRBJ2-7; d_gene: .; v_gene: TRBV27; CDR3aa: CASSPLGRSSYEQYF; CDR3nt: TGTGCCAGCAGTCCCCTAGGGAGAAGCTCCTACGAGCAGTACTTC
abundance: .; j_gene: TRBJ2-2; d_gene: .; v_gene: TRBV9; CDR3aa: CASSVGTGKNTGELFF; CDR3nt: TGTGCCAGCAGCGTGGGAACAGGGAAGAACACCGGGGAGCTGTTTTTT
abundance: .; j_gene: TRBJ1-2; d_gene: TRBD1; v_gene: TRBV7-9; CDR3aa: CASSLDRGDGYTF; CDR3nt: TGTGCCAGCAGCCTCGACAGGGGGGATGGCTACACCTTC
abundance: .; j_gene: TRBJ1-2; d_gene: TRBD1; v_gene: TRBV30; CDR3aa: CAWARDRPYGYTF; CDR3nt: TGTGCCTGGGCCCGGGACAGACCCTATGGCTACACCTTC
abundance: few; j_gene: TRBJ2-4; d_gene: .; v_gene: TRBV18; CDR3aa: CASSRGSLAKNIQYF; CDR3nt: TGTGCCAGCTCACGTGGGAGCCTAGCCAAAAACATTCAGTACTTC
abundance: once; j_gene: TRBJ2-3; d_gene: TRBD2; v_gene: TRBV11-1; CDR3aa: CASSRGLAGDTQYF; CDR3nt: TGTGCCAGCAGTCGGGGACTAGCTGGAGATACGCAGTATTTT
abundance: .; j_gene: TRBJ1-6; d_gene: .; v_gene: TRBV11-2; CDR3aa: CASSVDSYNSPLHF; CDR3nt: TGTGCCAGCAGCGTGGACAGCTATAATTCACCCCTCCACTTT
abundance: once; j_gene: TRBJ2-3; d_gene: .; v_gene: TRBV18; CDR3aa: CASSPYNRQATDTQYF; CDR3nt: TGTGCCAGCTCACCATATAATCGACAGGCGACAGATACGCAGTATTTT
abundance: .; j_gene: TRBJ1-2; d_gene: TRBD1; v_gene: TRBV9; CDR3aa: CASSVFDRDYGYTF; CDR3nt: TGTGCCAGCAGCGTCTTCGACAGGGACTATGGCTACACCTTC